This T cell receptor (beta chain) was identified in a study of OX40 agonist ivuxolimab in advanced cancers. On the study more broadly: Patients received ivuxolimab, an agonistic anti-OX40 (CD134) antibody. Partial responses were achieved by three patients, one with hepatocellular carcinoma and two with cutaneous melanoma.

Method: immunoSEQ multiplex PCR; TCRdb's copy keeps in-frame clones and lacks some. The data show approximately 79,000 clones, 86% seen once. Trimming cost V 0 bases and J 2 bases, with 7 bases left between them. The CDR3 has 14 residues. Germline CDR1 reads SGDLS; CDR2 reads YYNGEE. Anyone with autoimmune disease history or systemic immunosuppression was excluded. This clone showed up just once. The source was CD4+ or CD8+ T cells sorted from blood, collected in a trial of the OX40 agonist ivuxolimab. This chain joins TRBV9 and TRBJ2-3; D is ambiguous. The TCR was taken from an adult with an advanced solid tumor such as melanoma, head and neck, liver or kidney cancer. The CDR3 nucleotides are TGTGCCAGCAGCGTAGCGCCTGTCACAGATACGCAGTATTTT. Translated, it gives CASSVAPVTDTQYF.